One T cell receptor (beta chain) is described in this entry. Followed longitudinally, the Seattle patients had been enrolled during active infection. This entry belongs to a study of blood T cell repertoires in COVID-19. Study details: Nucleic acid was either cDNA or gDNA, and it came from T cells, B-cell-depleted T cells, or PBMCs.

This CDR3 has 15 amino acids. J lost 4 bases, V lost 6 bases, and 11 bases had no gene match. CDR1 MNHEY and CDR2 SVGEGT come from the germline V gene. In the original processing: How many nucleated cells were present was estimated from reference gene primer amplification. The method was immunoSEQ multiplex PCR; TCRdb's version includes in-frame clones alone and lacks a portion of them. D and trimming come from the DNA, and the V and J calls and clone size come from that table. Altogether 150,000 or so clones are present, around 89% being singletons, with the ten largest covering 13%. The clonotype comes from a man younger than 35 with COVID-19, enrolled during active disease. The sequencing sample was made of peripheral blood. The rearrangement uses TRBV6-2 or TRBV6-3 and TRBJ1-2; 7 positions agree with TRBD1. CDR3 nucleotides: TGTGCCAGCAGCGACCTGACAGGGCTGGGCTATGGCTACACCTTC. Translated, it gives CASSDLTGLGYGYTF.